Listed below are T cell receptor beta chains from one sample, sequenced in a study of graft-versus-host responses after intestinal transplantation. The antigens of these receptors remain unknown. Sequencing was performed with immunoSEQ multiplex PCR; in TCRdb, only in-frame clones are kept and a portion is missing. The sample includes some 85,000 clones, about nine tenths of them seen just once. The source was unstimulated CD8+ T cells sorted from spleen or lymph node cells, collected before transplant. The receptors stem from a human donor who was the organ donor for an intestinal transplant. Both conserved end residues are part of each CDR3. Fields, in order: D gene, J gene, V gene, CDR3 protein. The D gene is left open where the match is weak.

NA | TRBJ1-1 | TRBV28 | CASVDIYTEAFF
NA | TRBJ2-6 | TRBV9 | CASTRWQGTSGANVLTF
NA | TRBJ1-6 | TRBV21-1 | CASTRDGQTFLGSPLHF
TRBD1 | TRBJ2-7 | TRBV6-5 | CASSMGSGGYEQYF
NA | TRBJ2-5 | TRBV28 | CASSPGEETQYF
NA | TRBJ1-6 | TRBV28 | CASSLGGASPLHF
NA | TRBJ1-1 | TRBV5-1 | CASSLSVSLVHPVNTEAFF
NA | TRBJ1-2 | TRBV18 | CASSQTRQAYGYTF
NA | TRBJ1-2 | TRBV5-1 | CASSWTEGYGYTF
TRBD1 | TRBJ2-7 | TRBV4-1 | CASSVTGTGGQEQYF
NA | TRBJ2-7 | TRBV30 | CAGWDGSYEQYF
NA | TRBJ1-1 | TRBV6-1 | CASSEMWQETLNTEAFF
NA | TRBJ2-5 | TRBV4-2 | CASSQGLPQETQYF
NA | TRBJ1-2 | TRBV7-9 | CASSPPDSVNYGYTF
NA | TRBJ2-1 | TRBV4-1 | CASSQPGYNEQFF
TRBD1 | TRBJ1-1 | TRBV27 | CASRGQGNTEAFF
NA | TRBJ1-1 | TRBV10-3 | CAIRTLGPGGTEAFF
NA | TRBJ1-1 | TRBV30 | CAWSPTGPEAFF
NA | TRBJ2-1 | TRBV7-2 | CARGGVYNEQFF
NA | TRBJ2-2 | TRBV7-9 | CASSMAGELFF
NA | TRBJ1-5 | TRBV30 | CAWGQTGNSNQPQHF
NA | TRBJ2-5 | TRBV6-6 | CASSYRTYPPKETQYF
NA | TRBJ2-2 | TRBV9 | CASSAVTGELFF
TRBD1 | TRBJ2-2 | TRBV4-1 | CASSQDRDRAVTGELFF
NA | TRBJ2-7 | TRBV7-9 | CASSSGDFPVYF
NA | TRBJ1-4 | TRBV21-1 | CASSIHWTGYNEKLFF
NA | TRBJ2-2 | TRBV11-3 | CASSLEASGKMFF
NA | TRBJ2-1 | TRBV13 | CASSPPRGYYYNEQFF
NA | TRBJ2-1 | TRBV7-3 | CASSSPTDMSSYNEQFF
NA | TRBJ2-7 | TRBV6-6 | CASSREGTSGDYEQYF
TRBD2 | TRBJ2-5 | TRBV7-8 | CASSPYTPAGGPDETQYF
NA | TRBJ2-7 | TRBV10-2 | CASSEYESQYF
NA | TRBJ1-1 | TRBV19 | CASSIHGLGLNTEAFF
NA | TRBJ1-1 | TRBV7-9 | CASSLVVGGTEAFF
NA | TRBJ2-3 | TRBV2 | CASSDQQGSTDTQYF
NA | TRBJ1-6 | TRBV5-4 | CASSLTLTGFGNSPLHF
NA | TRBJ1-2 | TRBV5-6 | CASSFAQVFYGYTF
TRBD2 | TRBJ2-1 | TRBV7-9 | CASHSGGNEQFF
NA | TRBJ1-1 | TRBV19 | CASSIVTGPEAFF
TRBD1 | TRBJ2-7 | TRBV28 | CASRCPDRGGSGEQYF
NA | TRBJ2-5 | TRBV30 | CAWSVGYQETQYF
NA | TRBJ1-1 | TRBV5-4 | CASSLARETEAFF